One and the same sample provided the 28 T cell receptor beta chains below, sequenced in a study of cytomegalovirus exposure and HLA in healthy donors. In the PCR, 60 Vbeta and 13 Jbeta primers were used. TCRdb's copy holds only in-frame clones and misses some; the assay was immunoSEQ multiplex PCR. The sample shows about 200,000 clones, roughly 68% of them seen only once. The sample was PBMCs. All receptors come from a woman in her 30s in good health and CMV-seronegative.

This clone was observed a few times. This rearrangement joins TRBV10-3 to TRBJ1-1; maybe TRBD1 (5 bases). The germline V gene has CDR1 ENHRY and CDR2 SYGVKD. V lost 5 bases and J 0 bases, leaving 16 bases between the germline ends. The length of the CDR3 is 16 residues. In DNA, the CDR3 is TGTGCCATCAGTAGTGGCAGGGTTGCGATGAACACTGAAGCTTTCTTT. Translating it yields CAISSGRVAMNTEAFF.

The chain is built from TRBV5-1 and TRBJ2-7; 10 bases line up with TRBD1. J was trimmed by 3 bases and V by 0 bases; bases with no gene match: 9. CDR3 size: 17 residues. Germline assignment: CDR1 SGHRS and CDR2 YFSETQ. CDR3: CASSLDEGQGGFYEQYF. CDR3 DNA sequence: TGCGCCAGCAGCTTGGATGAAGGACAGGGGGGGTTCTACGAGCAGTACTTC.

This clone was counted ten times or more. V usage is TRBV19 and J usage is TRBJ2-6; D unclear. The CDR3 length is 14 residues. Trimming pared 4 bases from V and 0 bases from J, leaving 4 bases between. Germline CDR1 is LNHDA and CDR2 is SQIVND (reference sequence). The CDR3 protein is CASSTRSGANVLTF. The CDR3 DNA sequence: TGTGCCAGTAGTACCCGCTCTGGGGCCAACGTCCTGACTTTC.

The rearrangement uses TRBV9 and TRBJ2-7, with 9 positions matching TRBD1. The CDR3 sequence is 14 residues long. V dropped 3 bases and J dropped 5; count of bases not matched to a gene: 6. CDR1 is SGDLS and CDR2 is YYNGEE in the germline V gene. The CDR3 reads CASSDRGRGDEQYF. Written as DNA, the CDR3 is TGTGCCAGCAGCGACAGGGGGCGAGGCGACGAGCAGTACTTC.

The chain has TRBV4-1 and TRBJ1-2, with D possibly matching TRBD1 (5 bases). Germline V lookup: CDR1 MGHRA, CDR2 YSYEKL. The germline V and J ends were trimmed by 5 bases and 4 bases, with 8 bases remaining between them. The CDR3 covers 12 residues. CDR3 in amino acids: CASSTGFYGYTF. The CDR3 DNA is TGCGCCAGCAGCACAGGCTTCTATGGCTACACCTTC.

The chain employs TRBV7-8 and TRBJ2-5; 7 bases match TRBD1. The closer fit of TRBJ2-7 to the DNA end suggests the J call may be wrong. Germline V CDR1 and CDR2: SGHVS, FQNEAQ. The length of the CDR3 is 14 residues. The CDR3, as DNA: TGTGCCAGCAGCACCAGACAGGGAATGTACGAGCAGTACTTC. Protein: CASSTRQGMYEQYF.

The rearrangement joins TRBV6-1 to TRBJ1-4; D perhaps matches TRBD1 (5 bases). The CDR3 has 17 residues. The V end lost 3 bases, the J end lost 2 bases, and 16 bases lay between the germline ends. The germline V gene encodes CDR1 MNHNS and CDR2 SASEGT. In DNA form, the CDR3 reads TGTGCCAGCAGTGATTCGGGGAAGGGGAGGACTAATGAAAAACTGTTTTTT. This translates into CASSDSGKGRTNEKLFF.

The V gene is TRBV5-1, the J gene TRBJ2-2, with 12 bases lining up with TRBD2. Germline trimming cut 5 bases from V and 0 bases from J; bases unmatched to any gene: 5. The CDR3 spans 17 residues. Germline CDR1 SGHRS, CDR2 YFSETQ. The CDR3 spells CASRLGLAGPNTGELFF. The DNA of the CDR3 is TGCGCCAGCAGACTCGGACTAGCGGGGCCGAACACCGGGGAGCTGTTTTTT.

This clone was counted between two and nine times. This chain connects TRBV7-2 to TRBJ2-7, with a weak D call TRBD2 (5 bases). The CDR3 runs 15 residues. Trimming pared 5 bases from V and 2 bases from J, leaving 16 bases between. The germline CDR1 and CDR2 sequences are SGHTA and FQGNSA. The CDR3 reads CASSHHEGPAYEQYF. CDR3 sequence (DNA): TGTGCCAGCAGCCATCATGAGGGTCCTGCCTACGAGCAGTACTTC.

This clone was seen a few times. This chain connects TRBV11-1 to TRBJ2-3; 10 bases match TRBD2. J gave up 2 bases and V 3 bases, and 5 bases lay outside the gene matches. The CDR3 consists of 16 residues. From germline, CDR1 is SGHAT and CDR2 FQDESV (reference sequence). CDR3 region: CASSFSGGTTTDTQYF. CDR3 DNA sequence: TGTGCCAGCAGCTTTAGCGGGGGGACCACCACAGATACGCAGTATTTT.

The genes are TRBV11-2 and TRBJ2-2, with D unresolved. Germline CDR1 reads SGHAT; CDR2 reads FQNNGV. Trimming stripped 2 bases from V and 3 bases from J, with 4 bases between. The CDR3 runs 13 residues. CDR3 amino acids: CASSLSDTGELFF. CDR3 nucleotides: TGTGCCAGCAGCTTAAGCGACACCGGGGAGCTGTTTTTT. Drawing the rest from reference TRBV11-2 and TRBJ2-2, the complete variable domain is EAGVAQSPRYKIIEKRQSVAFWCNPISGHATLYWYQQILGQGPKLLIQFQNNGVVDDSQLPKDRFSAERLKGVDSTLKIQPAKLEDSAVYLCASSLSDTGELFFGEGSRLTVL.

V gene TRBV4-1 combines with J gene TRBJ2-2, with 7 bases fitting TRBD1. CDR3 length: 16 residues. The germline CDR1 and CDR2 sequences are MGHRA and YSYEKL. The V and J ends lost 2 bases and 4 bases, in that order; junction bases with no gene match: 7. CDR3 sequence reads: CASSQPRQGVTGELFF. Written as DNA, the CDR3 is TGCGCCAGCAGCCAACCGCGACAGGGAGTCACCGGGGAGCTGTTTTTT.

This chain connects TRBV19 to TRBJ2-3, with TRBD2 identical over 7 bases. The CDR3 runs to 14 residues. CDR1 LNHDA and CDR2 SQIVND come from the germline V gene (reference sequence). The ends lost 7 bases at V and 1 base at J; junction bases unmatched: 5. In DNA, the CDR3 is TGTGCCAGTAACGAGCGGGGCCGCACAGATACGCAGTATTTT. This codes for CASNERGRTDTQYF.

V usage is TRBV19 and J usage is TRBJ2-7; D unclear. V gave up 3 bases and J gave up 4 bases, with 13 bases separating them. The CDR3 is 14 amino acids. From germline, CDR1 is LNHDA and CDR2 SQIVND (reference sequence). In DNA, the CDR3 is TGTGCCAGTAGTATTTCCGTCCCCCCTTACGAGCAGTACTTC. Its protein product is CASSISVPPYEQYF.

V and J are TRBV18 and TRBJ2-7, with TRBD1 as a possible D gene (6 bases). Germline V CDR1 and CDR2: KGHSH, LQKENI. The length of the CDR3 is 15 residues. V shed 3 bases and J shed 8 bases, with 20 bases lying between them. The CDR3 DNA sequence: TGTGCCAGCTCACCGGCCGGTAACAGGGTTAGGAAGCAGTACTTC. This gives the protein CASSPAGNRVRKQYF. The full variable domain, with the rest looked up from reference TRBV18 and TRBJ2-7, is NAGVMQNPRHLVRRRGQEARLRCSPMKGHSHVYWYRQLPEEGLKFMVYLQKENIIDESGMPKERFSAEFPKEGPSILRIQQVVRGDSAAYFCASSPAGNRVRKQYFGPGTRLTVT.

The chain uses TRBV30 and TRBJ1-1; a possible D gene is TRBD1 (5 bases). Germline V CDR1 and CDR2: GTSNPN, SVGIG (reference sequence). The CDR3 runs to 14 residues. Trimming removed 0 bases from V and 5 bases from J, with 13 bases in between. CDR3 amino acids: CAWSVGTFGTEAFF. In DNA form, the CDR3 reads TGTGCCTGGAGTGTAGGGACTTTCGGGACTGAAGCTTTCTTT.

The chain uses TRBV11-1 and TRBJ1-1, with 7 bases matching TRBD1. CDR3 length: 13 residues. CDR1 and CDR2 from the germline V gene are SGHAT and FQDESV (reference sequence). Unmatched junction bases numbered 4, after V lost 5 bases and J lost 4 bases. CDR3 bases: TGTGCCAGCAGCCTGGGACAGCCCACTGAAGCTTTCTTT. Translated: CASSLGQPTEAFF.

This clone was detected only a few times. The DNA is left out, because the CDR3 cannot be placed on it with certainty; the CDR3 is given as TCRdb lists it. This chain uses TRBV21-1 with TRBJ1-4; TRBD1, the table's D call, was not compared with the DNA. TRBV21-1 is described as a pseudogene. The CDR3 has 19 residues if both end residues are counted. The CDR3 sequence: CASSPPVWGPGSTNEKLFF.

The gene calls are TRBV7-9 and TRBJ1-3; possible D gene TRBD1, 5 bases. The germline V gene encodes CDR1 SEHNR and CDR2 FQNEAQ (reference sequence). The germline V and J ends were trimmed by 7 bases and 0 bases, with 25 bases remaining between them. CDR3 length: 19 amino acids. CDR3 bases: TGTGCCAGCACCTACCCGACGGGGACTGCGCTGAGCTCTGGAAACACCATATATTTT. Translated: CASTYPTGTALSSGNTIYF.

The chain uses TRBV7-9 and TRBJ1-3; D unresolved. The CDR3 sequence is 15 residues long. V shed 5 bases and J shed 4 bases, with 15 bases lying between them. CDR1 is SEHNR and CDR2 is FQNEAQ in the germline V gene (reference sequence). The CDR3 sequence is CASSHGSTAGNTIYF. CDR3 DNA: TGTGCCAGCAGCCACGGGTCCACGGCGGGAAACACCATATATTTT.

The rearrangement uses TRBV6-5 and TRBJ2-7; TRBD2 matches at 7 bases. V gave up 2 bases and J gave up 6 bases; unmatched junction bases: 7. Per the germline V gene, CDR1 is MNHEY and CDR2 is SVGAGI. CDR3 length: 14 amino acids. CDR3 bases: TGTGCCAGCAGTTACGGCAGTTGGGGGGGCGAGCAGTACTTC. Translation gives CASSYGSWGGEQYF.

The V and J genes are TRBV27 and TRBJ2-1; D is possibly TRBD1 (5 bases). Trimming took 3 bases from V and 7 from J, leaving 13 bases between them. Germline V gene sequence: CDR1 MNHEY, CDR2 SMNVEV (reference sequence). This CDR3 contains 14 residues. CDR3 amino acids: CASSFLGLGNEQFF. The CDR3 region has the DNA TGTGCCAGCAGTTTTTTGGGGCTTGGGAATGAGCAGTTCTTC.

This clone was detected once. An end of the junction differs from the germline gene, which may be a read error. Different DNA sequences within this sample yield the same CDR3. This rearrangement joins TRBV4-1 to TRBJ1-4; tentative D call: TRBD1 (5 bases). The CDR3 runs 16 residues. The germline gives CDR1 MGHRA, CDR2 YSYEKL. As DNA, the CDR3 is TGCGCCAGCAGCCAAGATAAGGAGACAAGGGGTGAAAAGCTGTTTTTT. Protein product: CASSQDKETRGEKLFF.

The CDR3 DNA sequence: TGCAGCGTTGCTACTAGCGGAGCCTACGAGCAGTACTTC. It translates to CSVATSGAYEQYF. The J gene is TRBJ2-7, the V gene TRBV29-1, with 8 bases lining up with TRBD2. The junction had 4 bases not matched to a gene; V was cut back by 4 bases and J by 2 bases. Per germline, CDR1 SQVTM and CDR2 ANQGSEA. This CDR3 region has 13 residues.

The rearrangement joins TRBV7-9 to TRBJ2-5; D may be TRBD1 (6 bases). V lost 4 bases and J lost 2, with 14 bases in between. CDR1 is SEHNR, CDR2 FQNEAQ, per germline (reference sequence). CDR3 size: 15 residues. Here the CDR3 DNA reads TGTGCCAGCAGCTCCCGGGACAACAAACAAGAGACCCAGTACTTC. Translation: CASSSRDNKQETQYF.

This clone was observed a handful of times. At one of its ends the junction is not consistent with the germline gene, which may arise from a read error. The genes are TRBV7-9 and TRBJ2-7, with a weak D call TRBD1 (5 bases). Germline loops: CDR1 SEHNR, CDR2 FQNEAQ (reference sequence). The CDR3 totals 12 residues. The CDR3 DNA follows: TGTTCCAGCACCCTAGGGGTGTACGAGCAGTACTTC. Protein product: CSSTLGVYEQYF.

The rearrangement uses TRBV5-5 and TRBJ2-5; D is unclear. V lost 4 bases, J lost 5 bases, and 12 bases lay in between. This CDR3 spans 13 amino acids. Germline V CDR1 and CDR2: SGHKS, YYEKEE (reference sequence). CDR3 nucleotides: TGTGCCAGCAGCCCCCCCGCCCAGGAGACCCAGTACTTC. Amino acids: CASSPPAQETQYF.

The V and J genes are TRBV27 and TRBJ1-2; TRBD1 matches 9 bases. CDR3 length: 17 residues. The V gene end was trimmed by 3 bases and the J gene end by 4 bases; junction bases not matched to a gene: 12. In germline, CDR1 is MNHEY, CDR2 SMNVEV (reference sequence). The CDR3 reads CASSFRTDRGIIYGYTF. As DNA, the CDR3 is TGTGCCAGCAGTTTTCGGACTGACAGGGGGATAATCTATGGCTACACCTTC.